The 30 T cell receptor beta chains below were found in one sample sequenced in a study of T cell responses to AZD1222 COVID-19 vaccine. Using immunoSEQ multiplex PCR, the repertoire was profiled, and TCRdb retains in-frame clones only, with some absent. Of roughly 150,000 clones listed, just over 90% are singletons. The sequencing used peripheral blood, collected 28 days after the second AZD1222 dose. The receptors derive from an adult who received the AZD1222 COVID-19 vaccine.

This CDR3 reads CASSLVAGSTDTQYF. CDR3 in DNA: TGTGCCAGCAGCCTTGTTGCGGGGAGCACAGATACGCAGTATTTT. The chain employs TRBV13 and TRBJ2-3; possible D gene TRBD2, 6 bases. Germline-derived CDR1 and CDR2 are PRHDT and FYEKMQ (reference sequence). The CDR3 totals 15 residues. Between the trimmed V and J ends, which lost 5 bases and 0 bases, there was a span of 12 bases.

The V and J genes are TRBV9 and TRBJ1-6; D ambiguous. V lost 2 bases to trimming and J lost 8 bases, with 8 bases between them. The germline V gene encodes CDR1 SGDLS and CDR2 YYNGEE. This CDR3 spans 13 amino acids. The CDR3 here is CASSVGFYSPLHF. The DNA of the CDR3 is TGTGCCAGCAGCGTGGGTTTTTATTCACCCCTCCACTTT.

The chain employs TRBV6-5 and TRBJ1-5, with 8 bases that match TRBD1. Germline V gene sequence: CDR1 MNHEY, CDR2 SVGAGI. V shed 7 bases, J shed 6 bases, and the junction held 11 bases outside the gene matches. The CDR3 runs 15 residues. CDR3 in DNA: TGTGCCAGCAAAAAAGGGACAGGTATGGGTCAGCCCCAGCATTTT. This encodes CASKKGTGMGQPQHF.

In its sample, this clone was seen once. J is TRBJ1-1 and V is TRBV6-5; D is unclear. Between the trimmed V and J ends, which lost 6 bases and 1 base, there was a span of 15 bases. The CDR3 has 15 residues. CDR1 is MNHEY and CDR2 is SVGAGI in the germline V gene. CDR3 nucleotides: TGTGCCAGCAGATATTCTCGGGAGGGGAACACTGAAGCTTTCTTT. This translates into CASRYSREGNTEAFF.

The CDR3 sequence is CASRSGTGATATNEKLFF. CDR3 nucleotides: TGTGCCAGCAGATCCGGGACAGGGGCTACTGCAACTAATGAAAAACTGTTTTTT. The V gene is TRBV28, the J gene TRBJ1-4; 10 bases are a match to TRBD1. This CDR3 region has 18 residues. J gave up 0 bases and V 6 bases, and 10 bases lay outside the gene matches. Germline CDR1 reads MDHEN; CDR2 reads SYDVKM.

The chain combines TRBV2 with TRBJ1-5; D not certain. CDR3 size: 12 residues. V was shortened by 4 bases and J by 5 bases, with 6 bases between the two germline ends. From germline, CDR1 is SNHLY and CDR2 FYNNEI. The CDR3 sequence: CASSVDDQPQHF. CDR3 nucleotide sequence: TGTGCCAGCAGTGTCGATGATCAGCCCCAGCATTTT.

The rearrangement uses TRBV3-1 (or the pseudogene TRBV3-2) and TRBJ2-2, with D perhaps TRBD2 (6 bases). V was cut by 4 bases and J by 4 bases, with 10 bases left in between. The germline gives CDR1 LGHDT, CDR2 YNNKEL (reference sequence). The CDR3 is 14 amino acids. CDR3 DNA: TGTGCCAGCAGCCCACTAGCAGGCACCGGGGAGCTGTTTTTT. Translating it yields CASSPLAGTGELFF.

The CDR3 sequence: CASSLWIGTGPTEAFF. DNA of the CDR3: TGTGCCAGCAGCCTATGGATCGGGACAGGACCCACTGAAGCTTTCTTT. The gene calls are TRBV7-9 and TRBJ1-1; 8 bases agree with TRBD1. Germline V CDR1 and CDR2: SEHNR, FQNEAQ (reference sequence). The CDR3 sequence is 16 residues long. The V segment lost 5 bases and the J segment 4 bases; nucleotides outside the gene matches: 12. The whole variable domain, remainder taken from reference TRBV7-9 and TRBJ1-1, is DTGVSQNPRHKITKRGQNVTFRCDPISEHNRLYWYRQTLGQGPEFLTYFQNEAQLEKSRLLSDRFSAERPKGSFSTLEIQRTEQGDSAMYLCASSLWIGTGPTEAFFGQGTRLTVV.

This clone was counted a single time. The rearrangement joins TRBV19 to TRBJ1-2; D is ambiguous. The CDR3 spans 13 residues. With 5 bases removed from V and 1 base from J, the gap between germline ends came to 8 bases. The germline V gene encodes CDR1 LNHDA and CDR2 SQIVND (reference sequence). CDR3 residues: CASSATDNYGYTF. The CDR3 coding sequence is TGTGCCAGTAGTGCGACGGATAACTATGGCTACACCTTC.

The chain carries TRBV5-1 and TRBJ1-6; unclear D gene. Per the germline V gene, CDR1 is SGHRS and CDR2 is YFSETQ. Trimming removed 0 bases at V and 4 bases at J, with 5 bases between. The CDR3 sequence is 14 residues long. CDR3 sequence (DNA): TGCGCCAGCAGCTTGGATCCGTATAATTCACCCCTCCACTTT. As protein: CASSLDPYNSPLHF.

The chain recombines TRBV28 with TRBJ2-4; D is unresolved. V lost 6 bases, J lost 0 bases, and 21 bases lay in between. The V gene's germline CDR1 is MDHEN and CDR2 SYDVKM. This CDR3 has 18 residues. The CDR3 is CASSPAQQYRLAKNIQYF. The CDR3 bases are TGTGCCAGCAGCCCAGCACAACAGTACCGACTAGCCAAAAACATTCAGTACTTC. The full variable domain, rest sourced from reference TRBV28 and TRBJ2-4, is DVKVTQSSRYLVKRTGEKVFLECVQDMDHENMFWYRQDPGLGLRLIYFSYDVKMKEKGDIPEGYSVSREKKERFSLILESASTNQTSMYLCASSPAQQYRLAKNIQYFGAGTRLSVL.

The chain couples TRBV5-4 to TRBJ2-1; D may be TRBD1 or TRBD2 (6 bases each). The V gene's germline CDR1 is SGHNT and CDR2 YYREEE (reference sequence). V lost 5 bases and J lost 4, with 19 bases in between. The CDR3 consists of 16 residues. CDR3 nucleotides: TGTGCCAGCAGGGCCGGCGGGACTCAGGGGTACAATGAGCAGTTCTTC. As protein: CASRAGGTQGYNEQFF.

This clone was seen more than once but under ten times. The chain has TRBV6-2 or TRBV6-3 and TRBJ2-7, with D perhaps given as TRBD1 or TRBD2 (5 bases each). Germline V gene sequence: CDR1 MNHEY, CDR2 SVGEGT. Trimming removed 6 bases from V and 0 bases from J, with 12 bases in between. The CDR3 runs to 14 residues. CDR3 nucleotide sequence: TGTGCCAGCAGCTCCACCGGGACCTCCTACGAGCAGTACTTC. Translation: CASSSTGTSYEQYF.

The CDR3: CASRTGSGANVLTF. The CDR3 nucleotides are TGCGCCAGCAGAACAGGGTCGGGGGCCAACGTCCTGACTTTC. The chain is built from TRBV5-1 and TRBJ2-6, with a tentative D call TRBD1 (6 bases). In germline, CDR1 is SGHRS, CDR2 YFSETQ. The V and J ends lost 5 bases and 4 bases respectively, with 10 bases between them. The CDR3 has 14 amino acids.

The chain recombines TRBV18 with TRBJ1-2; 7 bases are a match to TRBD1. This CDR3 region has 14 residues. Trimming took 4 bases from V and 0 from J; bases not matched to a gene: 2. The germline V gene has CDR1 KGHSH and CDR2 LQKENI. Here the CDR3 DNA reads TGTGCCAGCTCACAGGGACAGCCTAACTATGGCTACACCTTC. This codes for CASSQGQPNYGYTF.

The CDR3 DNA reads as TGTGCCAGTAGTATACAGGCCTTAAATGAAAAACTGTTTTTT. This translates into CASSIQALNEKLFF. The chain recombines TRBV19 with TRBJ1-4; D unclear. The CDR3 consists of 14 residues. Germline CDR1 is LNHDA and CDR2 is SQIVND (reference sequence). Between the trimmed V and J ends, which lost 2 bases and 5 bases, there was a span of 9 bases.

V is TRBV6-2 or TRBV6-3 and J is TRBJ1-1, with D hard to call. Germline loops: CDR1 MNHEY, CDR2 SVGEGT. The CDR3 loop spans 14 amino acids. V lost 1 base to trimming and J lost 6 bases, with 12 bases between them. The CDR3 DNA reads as TGTGCCAGCAGTTACTTTTGGGCCGGTTCTGAAGCTTTCTTT. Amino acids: CASSYFWAGSEAFF.

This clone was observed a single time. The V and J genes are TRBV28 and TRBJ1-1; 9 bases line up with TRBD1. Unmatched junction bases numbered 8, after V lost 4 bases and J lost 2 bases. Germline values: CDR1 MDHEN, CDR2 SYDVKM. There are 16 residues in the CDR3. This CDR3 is CASSSKTGGINTEAFF. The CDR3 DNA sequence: TGTGCCAGCAGTTCTAAGACAGGGGGTATAAACACTGAAGCTTTCTTT.

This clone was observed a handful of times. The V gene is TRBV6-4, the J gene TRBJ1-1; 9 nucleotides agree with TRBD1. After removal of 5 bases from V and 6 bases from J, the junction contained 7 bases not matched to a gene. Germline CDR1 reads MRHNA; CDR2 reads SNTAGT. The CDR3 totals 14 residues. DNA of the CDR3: TGTGCCAGCAGTTCCGGGACAGGGTCCCCTGAAGCTTTCTTT. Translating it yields CASSSGTGSPEAFF.

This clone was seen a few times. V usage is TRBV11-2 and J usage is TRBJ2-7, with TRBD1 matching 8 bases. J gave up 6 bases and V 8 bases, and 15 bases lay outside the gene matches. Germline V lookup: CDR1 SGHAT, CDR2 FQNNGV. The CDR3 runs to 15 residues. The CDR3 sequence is CASGRGQVVLGEQYF. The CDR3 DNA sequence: TGTGCCAGCGGACGGGGACAGGTAGTATTGGGCGAGCAGTACTTC.

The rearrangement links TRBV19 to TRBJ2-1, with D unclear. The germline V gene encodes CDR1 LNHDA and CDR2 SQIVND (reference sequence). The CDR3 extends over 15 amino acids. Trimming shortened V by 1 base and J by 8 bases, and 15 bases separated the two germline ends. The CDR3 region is CASSIAGSYTDEQFF. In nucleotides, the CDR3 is TGTGCCAGTAGTATAGCCGGGTCGTACACGGATGAGCAGTTCTTC.

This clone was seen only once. This CDR3 is CASSDVGSKVYEQYF. The CDR3 DNA reads TGTGCCAGCAGTGATGTAGGGAGCAAGGTCTACGAGCAGTACTTC. The rearrangement links TRBV6-1 to TRBJ2-7; perhaps TRBD2 as D (5 bases). The CDR3 consists of 15 residues. With 3 bases removed from V and 3 bases from J, the gap between germline ends came to 15 bases. The germline V gene encodes CDR1 MNHNS and CDR2 SASEGT.

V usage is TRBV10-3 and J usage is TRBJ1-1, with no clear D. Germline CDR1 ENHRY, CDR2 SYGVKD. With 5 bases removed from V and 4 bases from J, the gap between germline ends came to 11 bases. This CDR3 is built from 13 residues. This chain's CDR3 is CAISYPGGTEAFF. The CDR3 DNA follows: TGTGCCATCAGTTACCCCGGAGGCACTGAAGCTTTCTTT.

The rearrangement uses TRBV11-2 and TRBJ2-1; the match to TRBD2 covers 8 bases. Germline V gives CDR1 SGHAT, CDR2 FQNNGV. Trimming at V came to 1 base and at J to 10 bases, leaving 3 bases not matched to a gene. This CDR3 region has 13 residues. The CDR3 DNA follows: TGTGCCAGCAGCTTAGTTCGGGGGGGCGAGCAGTTCTTC. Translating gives CASSLVRGGEQFF.

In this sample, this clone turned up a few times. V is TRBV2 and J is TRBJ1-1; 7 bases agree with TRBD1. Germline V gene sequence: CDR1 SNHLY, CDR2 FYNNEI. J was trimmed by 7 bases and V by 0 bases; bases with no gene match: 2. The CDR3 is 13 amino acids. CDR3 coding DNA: TGTGCCAGCAGTGAAGCGCGACAGGGTGAAGCTTTCTTT. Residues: CASSEARQGEAFF.

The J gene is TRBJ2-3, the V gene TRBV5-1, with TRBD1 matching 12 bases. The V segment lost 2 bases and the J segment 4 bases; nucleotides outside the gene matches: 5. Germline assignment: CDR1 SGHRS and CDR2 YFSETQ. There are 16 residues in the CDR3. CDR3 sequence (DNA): TGCGCCAGCAGCTTCCGGGACAGGGGGCTCTCAGATACGCAGTATTTT. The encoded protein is CASSFRDRGLSDTQYF.

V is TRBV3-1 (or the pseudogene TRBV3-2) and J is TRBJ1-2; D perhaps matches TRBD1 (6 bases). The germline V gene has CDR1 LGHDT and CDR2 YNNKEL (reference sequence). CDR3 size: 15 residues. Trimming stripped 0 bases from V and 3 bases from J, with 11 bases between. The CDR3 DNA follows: TGTGCCAGCAGCCAAGATTGGGGGGCGGACTATGGCTACACCTTC. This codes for CASSQDWGADYGYTF.

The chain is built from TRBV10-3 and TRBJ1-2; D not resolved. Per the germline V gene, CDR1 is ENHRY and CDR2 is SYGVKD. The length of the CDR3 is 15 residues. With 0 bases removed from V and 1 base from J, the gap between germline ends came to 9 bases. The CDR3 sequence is CAISESGSFNYGYTF. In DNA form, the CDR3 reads TGTGCCATCAGTGAGTCGGGCAGCTTTAACTATGGCTACACCTTC.

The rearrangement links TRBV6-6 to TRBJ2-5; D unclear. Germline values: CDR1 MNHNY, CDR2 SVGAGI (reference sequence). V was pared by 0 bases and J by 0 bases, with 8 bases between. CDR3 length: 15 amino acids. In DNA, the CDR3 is TGTGCCAGCAGTTACTCGGGGATTCACCAAGAGACCCAGTACTTC. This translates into CASSYSGIHQETQYF.

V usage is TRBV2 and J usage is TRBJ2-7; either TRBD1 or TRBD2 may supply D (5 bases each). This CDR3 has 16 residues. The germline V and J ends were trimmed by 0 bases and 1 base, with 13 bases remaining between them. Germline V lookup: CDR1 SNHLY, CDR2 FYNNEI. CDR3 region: CASSEALWGSSYEQYF. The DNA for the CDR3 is TGTGCCAGCAGTGAAGCGCTATGGGGGTCGTCCTACGAGCAGTACTTC.